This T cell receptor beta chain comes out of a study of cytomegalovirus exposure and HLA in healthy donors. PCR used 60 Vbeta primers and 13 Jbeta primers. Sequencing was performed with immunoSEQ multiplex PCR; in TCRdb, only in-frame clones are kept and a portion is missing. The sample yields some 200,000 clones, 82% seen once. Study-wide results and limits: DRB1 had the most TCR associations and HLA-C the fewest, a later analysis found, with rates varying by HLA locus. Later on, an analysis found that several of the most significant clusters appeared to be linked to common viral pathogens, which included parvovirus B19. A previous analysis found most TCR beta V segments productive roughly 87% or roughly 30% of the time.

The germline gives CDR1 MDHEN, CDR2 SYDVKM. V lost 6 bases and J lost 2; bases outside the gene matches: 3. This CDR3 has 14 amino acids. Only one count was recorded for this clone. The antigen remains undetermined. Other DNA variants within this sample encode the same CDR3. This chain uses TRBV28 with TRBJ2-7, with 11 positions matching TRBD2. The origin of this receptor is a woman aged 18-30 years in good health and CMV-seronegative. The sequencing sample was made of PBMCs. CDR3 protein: CASSLLAGAYEQYF. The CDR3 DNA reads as TGTGCCAGCAGCCTACTAGCGGGAGCCTACGAGCAGTACTTC.